This T cell receptor (beta chain) was identified during a study of blood T cells in healthy people across ages. Germline V gene sequence: CDR1 SNHLY, CDR2 FYNNEI. This CDR3 has 15 amino acids. Trimming left V 2 bases short and J 5 bases short, with 15 bases between. A second about 7 to 12 cycle PCR used barcoded and J-beta primers. All samples yielded 3 million or more CDR3-containing paired-end reads. A single record per CDR3 protein comes from TCRdb applying MiXCR to the 5' RACE reads. The sample has 550,000 to 700,000 distinct CDR3 sequences, roughly 29% seen once. Study-level findings and limits: A strong correlation was seen between TCR beta diversity and naive T cell percentage.

This clonotype was picked up a small number of times. Its antigen is currently unknown. V gene TRBV2 combines with J gene TRBJ2-5, with a weak D call TRBD1 (6 bases). This clonotype was sampled from a woman between 70 and 85 years old in good health. Material for sequencing was blood. CDR3 DNA sequence: TGTGCCAGCAGTGAATTCACAGGGAGCGAGGAGACCCAGTACTTC. Protein sequence: CASSEFTGSEETQYF. Full variable domain (rest looked up from reference TRBV2 and TRBJ2-5): EPEVTQTPSHQVTQMGQEVILRCVPISNHLYFYWYRQILGQKVEFLVSFYNNEISEKSEIFDDQFSVERPDGSNFTLKIRSTKLEDSAMYFCASSEFTGSEETQYFGPGTRLLVL.